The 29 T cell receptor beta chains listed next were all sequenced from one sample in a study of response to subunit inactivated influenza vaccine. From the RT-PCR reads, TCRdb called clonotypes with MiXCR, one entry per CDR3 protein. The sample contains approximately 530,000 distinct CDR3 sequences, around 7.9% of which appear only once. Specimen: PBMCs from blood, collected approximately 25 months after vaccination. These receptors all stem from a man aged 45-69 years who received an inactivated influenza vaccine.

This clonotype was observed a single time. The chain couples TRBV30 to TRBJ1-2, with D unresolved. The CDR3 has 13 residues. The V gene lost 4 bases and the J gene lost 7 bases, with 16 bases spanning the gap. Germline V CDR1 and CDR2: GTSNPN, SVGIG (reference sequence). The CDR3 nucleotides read TGTGCCTGGACCGACGACGGGGTAGCTGGCTACACCTTC. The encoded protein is CAWTDDGVAGYTF.

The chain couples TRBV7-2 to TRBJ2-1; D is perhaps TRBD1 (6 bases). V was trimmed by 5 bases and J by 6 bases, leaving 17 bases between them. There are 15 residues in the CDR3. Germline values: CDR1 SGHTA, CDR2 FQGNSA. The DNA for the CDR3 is TGTGCCAGCAGCCCTCAGTTGGCCAGGGGCAATGAGCAGTTCTTC. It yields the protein CASSPQLARGNEQFF.

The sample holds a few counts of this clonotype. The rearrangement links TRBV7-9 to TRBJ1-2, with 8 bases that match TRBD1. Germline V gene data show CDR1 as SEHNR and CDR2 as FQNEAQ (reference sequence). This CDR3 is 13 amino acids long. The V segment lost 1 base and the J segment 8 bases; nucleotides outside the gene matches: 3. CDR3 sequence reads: CASSLGGQGGYTF. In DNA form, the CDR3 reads TGTGCCAGCAGCTTAGGAGGACAGGGAGGCTACACCTTC.

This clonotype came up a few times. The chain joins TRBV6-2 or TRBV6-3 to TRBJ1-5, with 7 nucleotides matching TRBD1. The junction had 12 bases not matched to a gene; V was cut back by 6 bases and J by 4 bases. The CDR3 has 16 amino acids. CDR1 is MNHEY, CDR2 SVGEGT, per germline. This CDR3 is CASRIHRGQTNQPQHF. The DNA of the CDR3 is TGTGCCAGCAGGATCCATAGGGGACAGACTAATCAGCCCCAGCATTTT.

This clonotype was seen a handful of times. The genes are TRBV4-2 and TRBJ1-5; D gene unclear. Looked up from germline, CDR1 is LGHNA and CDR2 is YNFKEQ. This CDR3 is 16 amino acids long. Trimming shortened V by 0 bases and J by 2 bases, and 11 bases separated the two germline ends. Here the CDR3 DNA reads TGTGCCAGCAGCCAAGATTCAGCCGGGGGCAATCAGCCCCAGCATTTT. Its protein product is CASSQDSAGGNQPQHF.

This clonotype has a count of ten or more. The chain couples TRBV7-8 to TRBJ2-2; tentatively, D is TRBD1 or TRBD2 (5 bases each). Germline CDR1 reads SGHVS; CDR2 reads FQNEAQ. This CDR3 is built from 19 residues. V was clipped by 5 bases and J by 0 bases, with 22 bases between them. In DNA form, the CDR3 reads TGTGCCAGCAGCCCAACTCTCACCGGACGGGGCGCGAACACCGGGGAGCTGTTTTTT. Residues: CASSPTLTGRGANTGELFF. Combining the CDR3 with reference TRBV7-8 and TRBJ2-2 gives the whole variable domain GAGVSQSPRYKVAKRGQDVALRCDPISGHVSLFWYQQALGQGPEFLTYFQNEAQLDKSGLPSDRFFAERPEGSVSTLKIQRTQQEDSAVYLCASSPTLTGRGANTGELFFGEGSRLTVL.

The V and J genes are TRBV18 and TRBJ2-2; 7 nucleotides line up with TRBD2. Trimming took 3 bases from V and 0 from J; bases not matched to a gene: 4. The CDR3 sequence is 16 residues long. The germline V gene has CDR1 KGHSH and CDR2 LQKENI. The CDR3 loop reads CASSPGGSPNTGELFF. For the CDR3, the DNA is TGTGCCAGCTCACCGGGCGGGAGTCCGAACACCGGGGAGCTGTTTTTT.

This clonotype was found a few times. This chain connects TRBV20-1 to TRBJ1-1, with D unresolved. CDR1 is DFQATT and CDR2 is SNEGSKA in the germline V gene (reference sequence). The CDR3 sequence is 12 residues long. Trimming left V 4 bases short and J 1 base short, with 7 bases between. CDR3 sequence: CSAKQPNTEAFF. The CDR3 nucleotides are TGCAGTGCTAAACAGCCGAACACTGAAGCTTTCTTT.

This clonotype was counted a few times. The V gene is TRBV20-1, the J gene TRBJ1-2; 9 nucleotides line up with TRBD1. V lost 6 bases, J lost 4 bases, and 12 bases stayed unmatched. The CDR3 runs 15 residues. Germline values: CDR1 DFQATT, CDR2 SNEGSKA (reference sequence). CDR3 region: CSAPGQGDVVYGYTF. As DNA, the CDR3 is TGCAGTGCCCCGGGACAGGGAGACGTAGTCTATGGCTACACCTTC.

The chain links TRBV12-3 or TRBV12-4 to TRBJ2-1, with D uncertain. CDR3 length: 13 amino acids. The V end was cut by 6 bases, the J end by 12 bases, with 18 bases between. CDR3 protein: CASRKTQGMGQFF. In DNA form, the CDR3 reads TGTGCCAGCAGAAAAACCCAAGGGATGGGGCAGTTCTTC.

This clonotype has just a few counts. In nucleotides, the CDR3 is TGTGCCATCAGTGAGGGGACAAGGGATTACGAGCAGTACTTC. Translation gives CAISEGTRDYEQYF. The chain combines TRBV10-3 with TRBJ2-7; maybe TRBD1 (6 bases). The CDR3 is made up of 14 amino acids. Germline values: CDR1 ENHRY, CDR2 SYGVKD. The ends were cut back, 2 bases at V and 4 bases at J, with 12 bases in the middle.

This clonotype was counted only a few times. This CDR3 reads CASSHSGQGGRTEAFF. In nucleotides, the CDR3 is TGCGCCAGCAGCCACTCGGGGCAGGGCGGAAGGACTGAAGCTTTCTTT. The V and J genes are TRBV4-1 and TRBJ1-1; D is perhaps TRBD1 (5 bases). Germline values: CDR1 MGHRA, CDR2 YSYEKL. The CDR3 has 16 residues. Trimming stripped 3 bases from V and 5 bases from J, with 19 bases between.

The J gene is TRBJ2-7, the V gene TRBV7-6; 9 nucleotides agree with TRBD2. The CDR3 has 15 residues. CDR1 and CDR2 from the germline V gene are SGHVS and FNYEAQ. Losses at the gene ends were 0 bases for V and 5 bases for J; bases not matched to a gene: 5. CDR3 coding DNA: TGTGCCAGCAGCTTAGCGGCTAGCGGGAACCACGAGCAGTACTTC. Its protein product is CASSLAASGNHEQYF.

For the CDR3, the DNA is TGTGCCAGCAGTCCCCGACAGGGGGCCGGCCCCACTGAAGCTTTCTTT. It encodes CASSPRQGAGPTEAFF. This chain joins TRBV27 and TRBJ1-1, with 10 bases lining up with TRBD1. The germline gives CDR1 MNHEY, CDR2 SMNVEV (reference sequence). CDR3 size: 16 residues. The trim removed 5 bases at V and 4 bases at J, leaving 10 bases unmatched.

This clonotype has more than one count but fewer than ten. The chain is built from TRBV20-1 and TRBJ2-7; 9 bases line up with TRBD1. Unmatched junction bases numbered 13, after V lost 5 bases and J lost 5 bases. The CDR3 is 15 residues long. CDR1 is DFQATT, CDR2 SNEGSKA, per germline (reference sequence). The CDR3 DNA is TGCAGTGCTGACCAACGGACAGGGGAGGCCCACGAGCAGTACTTC. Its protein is CSADQRTGEAHEQYF.

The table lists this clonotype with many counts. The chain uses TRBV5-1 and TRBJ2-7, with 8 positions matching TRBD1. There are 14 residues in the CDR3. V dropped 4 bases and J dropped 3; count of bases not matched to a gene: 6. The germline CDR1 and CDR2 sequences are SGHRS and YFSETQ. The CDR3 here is CASSTGTGVYEQYF. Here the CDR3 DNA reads TGCGCCAGCAGCACCGGGACAGGCGTCTACGAGCAGTACTTC.

CDR3 amino acids: CSANPSGLAGTDTQYF. As DNA, the CDR3 is TGCAGTGCCAATCCTTCGGGACTAGCGGGGACAGATACGCAGTATTTT. V is TRBV20-1 and J is TRBJ2-3, with 13 bases lining up with TRBD2. This CDR3 region has 16 residues. Germline V lookup: CDR1 DFQATT, CDR2 SNEGSKA (reference sequence). V shed 6 bases and J 3 bases; nucleotides not matched to a gene: 9.

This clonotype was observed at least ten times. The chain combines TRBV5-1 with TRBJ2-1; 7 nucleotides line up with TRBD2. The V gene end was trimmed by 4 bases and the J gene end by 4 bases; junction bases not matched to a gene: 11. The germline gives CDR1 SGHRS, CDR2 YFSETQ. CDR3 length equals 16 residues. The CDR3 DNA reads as TGCGCCAGCAGCGCGGTGGGGGAGGGGAGGTACAATGAGCAGTTCTTC. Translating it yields CASSAVGEGRYNEQFF.

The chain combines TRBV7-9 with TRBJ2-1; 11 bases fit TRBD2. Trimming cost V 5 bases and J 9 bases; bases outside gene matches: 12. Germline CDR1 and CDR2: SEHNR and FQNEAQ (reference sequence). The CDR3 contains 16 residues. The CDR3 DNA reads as TGTGCCAGCAGCCAACCCTTAGCGGGAGGGCCTTTTGAGCAGTTCTTC. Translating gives CASSQPLAGGPFEQFF.

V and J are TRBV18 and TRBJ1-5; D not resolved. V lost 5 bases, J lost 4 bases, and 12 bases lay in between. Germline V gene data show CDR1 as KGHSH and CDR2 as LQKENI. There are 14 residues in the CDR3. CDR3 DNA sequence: TGTGCCAGCTCAGAGGACGTTGGAAATCAGCCCCAGCATTTT. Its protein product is CASSEDVGNQPQHF.

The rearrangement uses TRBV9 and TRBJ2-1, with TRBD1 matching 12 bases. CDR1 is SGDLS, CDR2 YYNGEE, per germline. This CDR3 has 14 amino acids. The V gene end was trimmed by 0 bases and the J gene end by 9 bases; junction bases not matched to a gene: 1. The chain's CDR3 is CASSVGDRGPEQFF. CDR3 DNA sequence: TGTGCCAGCAGCGTAGGGGACAGGGGGCCTGAGCAGTTCTTC.

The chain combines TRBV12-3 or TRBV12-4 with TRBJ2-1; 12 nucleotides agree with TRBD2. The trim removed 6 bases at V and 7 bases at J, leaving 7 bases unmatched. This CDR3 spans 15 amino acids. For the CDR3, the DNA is TGTGCCAGCAGGCCTAGCGGGGGGGCCCGGAATGAGCAGTTCTTC. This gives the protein CASRPSGGARNEQFF.

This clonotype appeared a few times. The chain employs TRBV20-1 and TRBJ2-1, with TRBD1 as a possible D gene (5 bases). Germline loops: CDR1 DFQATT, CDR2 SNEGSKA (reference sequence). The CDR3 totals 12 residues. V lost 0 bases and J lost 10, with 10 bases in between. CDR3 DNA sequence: TGCAGTGCTAGAGATATGGGGCGCGAGCAGTTCTTC. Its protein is CSARDMGREQFF.

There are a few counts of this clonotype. CDR3 nucleotides: TGCAGCGTTGAAGATCTAAAGGGATTTGGGGCTGAGCAGTTCTTC. As protein: CSVEDLKGFGAEQFF. The chain uses TRBV29-1 and TRBJ2-1; D possibly corresponds to TRBD1 (5 bases). Trimming shortened V by 0 bases and J by 9 bases, and 18 bases separated the two germline ends. CDR3 length: 15 residues. Looked up from germline, CDR1 is SQVTM and CDR2 is ANQGSEA.

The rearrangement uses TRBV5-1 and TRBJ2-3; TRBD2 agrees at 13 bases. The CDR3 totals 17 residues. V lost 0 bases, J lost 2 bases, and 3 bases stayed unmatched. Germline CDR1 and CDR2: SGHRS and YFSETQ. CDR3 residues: CASSLAGLAGATDTQYF. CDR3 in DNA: TGCGCCAGCAGCTTGGCCGGACTAGCGGGAGCCACAGATACGCAGTATTTT.

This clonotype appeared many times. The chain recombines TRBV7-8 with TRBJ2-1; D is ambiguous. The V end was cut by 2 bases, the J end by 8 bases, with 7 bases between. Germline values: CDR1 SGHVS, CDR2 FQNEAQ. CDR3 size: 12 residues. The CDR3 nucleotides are TGTGCCAGCAGCTTAAACCGGTATGAGCAGTTCTTC. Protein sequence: CASSLNRYEQFF. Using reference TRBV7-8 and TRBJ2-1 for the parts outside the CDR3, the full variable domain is GAGVSQSPRYKVAKRGQDVALRCDPISGHVSLFWYQQALGQGPEFLTYFQNEAQLDKSGLPSDRFFAERPEGSVSTLKIQRTQQEDSAVYLCASSLNRYEQFFGPGTRLTVL.

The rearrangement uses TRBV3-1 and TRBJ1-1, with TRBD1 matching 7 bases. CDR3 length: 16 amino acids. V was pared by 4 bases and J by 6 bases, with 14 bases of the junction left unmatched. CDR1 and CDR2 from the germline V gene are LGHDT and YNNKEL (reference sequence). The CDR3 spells CASSLRGQGVTAEAFF. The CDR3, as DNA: TGTGCCAGCAGCCTTAGGGGTCAGGGGGTGACGGCTGAAGCTTTCTTT.

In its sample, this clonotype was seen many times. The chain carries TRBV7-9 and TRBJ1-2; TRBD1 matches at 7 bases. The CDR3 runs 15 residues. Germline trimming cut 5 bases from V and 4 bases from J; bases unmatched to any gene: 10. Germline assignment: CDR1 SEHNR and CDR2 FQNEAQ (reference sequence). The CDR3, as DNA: TGTGCCAGCAGCCCGACAGGGAGCCCTGTCTATGGCTACACCTTC. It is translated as CASSPTGSPVYGYTF.

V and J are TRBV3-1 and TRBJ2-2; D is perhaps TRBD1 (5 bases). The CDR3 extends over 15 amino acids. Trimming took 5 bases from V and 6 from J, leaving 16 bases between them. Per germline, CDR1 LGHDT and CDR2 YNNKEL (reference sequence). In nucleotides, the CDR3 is TGTGCCAGCAGCGGTCGCTTAGGGGTGGCCGGGGAGCTGTTTTTT. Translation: CASSGRLGVAGELFF.